This T cell receptor beta chain was identified in a study of shared clonotypes between healthy human individuals. CDR3 size: 15 residues. The V end was cut by 6 bases, the J end by 14 bases, with 23 bases between. Germline V gene lookup returns CDR1 SNHLY and CDR2 FYNNEI. A split of CD4+ cells into CD45RA+ naive and CD45RA-negative memory subsets was performed. The protocol was immunoSEQ multiplex PCR, while the TCRdb copy is restricted to in-frame clones and leaves out a portion. Among about a million clones listed, approximately 80% were seen once. The V call is TRBV2, the J call TRBJ1-6, with D tentatively TRBD1 (5 bases). What was sequenced was memory CD4+ T cells from PBMCs. Subset noted: CD45RA-negative fraction. This receptor was identified in a man in his late teens or twenties in good health. Some clones in this sample may be carry-over from other donors' samples. CDR3 DNA: TGTGCCAGCAGCGGCCGGGGGGAGACGCGACGGTCCCTCCACTTT. Amino acid sequence: CASSGRGETRRSLHF.